This T cell receptor beta chain was recovered during a study of cytomegalovirus exposure and HLA in healthy donors. Primers for the PCR totalled 60 Vbeta and 13 Jbeta. Generated by immunoSEQ multiplex PCR, the TCRdb table keeps only in-frame clones and is missing some. The data contain 55,000 to 65,000 clones, 70% to 75% of them seen just once; the ten biggest clones take up 6.5% to 8.5%. Study findings and constraints: Later analysis associated a missense DCLRE1C variant with TCR beta V- and J-gene trimming. Reports showed the classifier diagnosing cytomegalovirus status with high specificity and sensitivity. It was assumed in the presence/absence analyses that sequencing depth was roughly uniform across donors. Among the CMV-associated chains, three were confirmed in vitro as specific for CMV antigens.

With respect to this clone: Its antigen is unknown.

The CDR3 extends over 13 amino acids. Germline V gene data show CDR1 as MGHDK and CDR2 as SYGVNS. V dropped 7 bases and J dropped 1 base, with 10 bases sitting between them. The sample consisted of PBMCs. The TCR comes from a man under 40 in good health and CMV-seropositive. V usage is TRBV25-1 and J usage is TRBJ1-1; tentatively, D is TRBD1 (5 bases). The DNA for the CDR3 is TGTGCCAGCATGGTCAGGGAGAACACTGAAGCTTTCTTT. It codes for CASMVRENTEAFF.